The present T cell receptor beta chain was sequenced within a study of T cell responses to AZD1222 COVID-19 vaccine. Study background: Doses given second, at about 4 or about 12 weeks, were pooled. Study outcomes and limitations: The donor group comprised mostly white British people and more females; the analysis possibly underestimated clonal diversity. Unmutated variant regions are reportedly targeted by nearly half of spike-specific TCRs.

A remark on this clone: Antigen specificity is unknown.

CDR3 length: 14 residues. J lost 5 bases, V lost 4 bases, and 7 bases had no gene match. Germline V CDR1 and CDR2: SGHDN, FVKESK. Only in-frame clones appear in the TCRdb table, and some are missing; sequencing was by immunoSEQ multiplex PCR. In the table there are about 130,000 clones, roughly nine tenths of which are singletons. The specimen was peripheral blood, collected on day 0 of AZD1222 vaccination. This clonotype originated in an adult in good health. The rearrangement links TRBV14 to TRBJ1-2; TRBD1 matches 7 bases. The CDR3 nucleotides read TGTGCCAGCAGCCCAGAAGGGACAGCATATGGCTACACCTTC. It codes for CASSPEGTAYGYTF.